The 10 T cell receptor beta chains below were found in one sample sequenced in a study of long-term antiretroviral therapy in people with HIV. The immunoSEQ assay was v3.0, run at survey level. Some clones are missing from TCRdb's copy, which holds only in-frame ones; the method was immunoSEQ multiplex PCR. The profile shows approximately 24,000 clones, just over 85% of them singletons. The source was unsorted PBMCs, collected less than 4.7 years after starting antiretroviral therapy. These receptors were taken from a man younger than 40 with HIV.

The rearrangement links TRBV27 to TRBJ2-7; TRBD1 is a possible D gene (6 bases). Germline-derived CDR1 and CDR2 are MNHEY and SMNVEV (reference sequence). V lost 1 base and J 8 bases, leaving 12 bases between the germline ends. The CDR3 sequence is 13 residues long. DNA for the CDR3: TGTGCCAGCAGTTTATTACAGGGTACCCAGCAGTACTTC. Its protein product is CASSLLQGTQQYF.

The rearrangement uses TRBV7-9 and TRBJ1-1; no clear D. The germline V and J ends were trimmed by 2 bases and 3 bases, with 7 bases remaining between them. Germline assignment: CDR1 SEHNR and CDR2 FQNEAQ (reference sequence). The CDR3 runs 13 residues. CDR3 residues: CASSLIKDTEAFF. For the CDR3, the DNA is TGTGCCAGCAGCTTAATAAAAGACACTGAAGCTTTCTTT.

Only a few counts were recorded for this clone. V gene TRBV2 combines with J gene TRBJ2-3, with no clear D. Trimming left V 6 bases short and J 2 bases short, with 3 bases between. There are 11 residues in the CDR3. Germline assignment: CDR1 SNHLY and CDR2 FYNNEI. Here the CDR3 DNA reads TGTGCCAGCAGCCTCACAGATACGCAGTATTTT. It translates to CASSLTDTQYF.

V and J are TRBV6-5 and TRBJ2-7, with TRBD2 identical over 8 bases. The CDR3 spans 15 residues. V trimming: 2 bases; J trimming: 6 bases; junction bases outside the gene matches: 9. Looked up from germline, CDR1 is MNHEY and CDR2 is SVGAGI. In DNA, the CDR3 is TGTGCCAGCAGTTACGATTGGGCGGGGGGACGCGAGCAGTACTTC. Encoded protein: CASSYDWAGGREQYF.

The J gene is TRBJ2-1, the V gene TRBV4-2; D may be TRBD2 (5 bases). Germline V gene sequence: CDR1 LGHNA, CDR2 YNFKEQ. This CDR3 contains 15 residues. V was trimmed by 0 bases and J by 8 bases, leaving 14 bases between them. The DNA of the CDR3 is TGTGCCAGCAGCCAAGAGGTACCCACCGGGGATGAGCAGTTCTTC. This codes for CASSQEVPTGDEQFF.

This chain links TRBV5-4 with TRBJ2-7; 9 bases are a match to TRBD1. V was clipped by 1 base and J by 2 bases; unmatched bases: 4. The V gene's germline CDR1 is SGHNT and CDR2 YYREEE (reference sequence). The CDR3 totals 15 residues. The CDR3 DNA is TGTGCCAGCAGCTTGAGCGGGACAGGGACCTACGAGCAGTACTTC. Translation: CASSLSGTGTYEQYF.

The CDR3 bases are TGTGCCAGCAGCTTAGAGGGGGAGAACACTGAAGCTTTCTTT. Residues: CASSLEGENTEAFF. This sequence joins TRBV7-9 and TRBJ1-1, with D possibly TRBD1 on 6 matching bases. V was trimmed by 1 base and J by 1 base, leaving 7 bases between them. The CDR3 runs 14 residues. Germline CDR1 and CDR2: SEHNR and FQNEAQ (reference sequence).

The rearrangement links TRBV14 to TRBJ1-2; possibly TRBD1 for D (5 bases). CDR1 and CDR2 from the germline V gene are SGHDN and FVKESK. With 5 bases removed from V and 1 base from J, the gap between germline ends came to 8 bases. This CDR3 has 13 residues. The CDR3 region is CASSEGVNYGYTF. CDR3 sequence (DNA): TGTGCCAGCAGCGAAGGGGTTAACTATGGCTACACCTTC.

The V gene is TRBV18, the J gene TRBJ2-3; either TRBD1 or TRBD2 may fit D (5 bases each). V lost 5 bases to trimming and J lost 5 bases, with 11 bases between them. This CDR3 has 13 residues. CDR1 KGHSH and CDR2 LQKENI come from the germline V gene. The CDR3 DNA is TGTGCCAGCTCATCGGGACGTCAAGATACGCAGTATTTT. Amino acids: CASSSGRQDTQYF.

V and J are TRBV5-1 and TRBJ1-3; no reliable D call. Trimming pared 0 bases from V and 4 bases from J, leaving 11 bases between. The CDR3 extends over 15 amino acids. CDR1 is SGHRS, CDR2 YFSETQ, per germline. CDR3: CASSLEGPVGNTIYF. CDR3 sequence (DNA): TGCGCCAGCAGCTTGGAAGGTCCAGTGGGAAACACCATATATTTT.